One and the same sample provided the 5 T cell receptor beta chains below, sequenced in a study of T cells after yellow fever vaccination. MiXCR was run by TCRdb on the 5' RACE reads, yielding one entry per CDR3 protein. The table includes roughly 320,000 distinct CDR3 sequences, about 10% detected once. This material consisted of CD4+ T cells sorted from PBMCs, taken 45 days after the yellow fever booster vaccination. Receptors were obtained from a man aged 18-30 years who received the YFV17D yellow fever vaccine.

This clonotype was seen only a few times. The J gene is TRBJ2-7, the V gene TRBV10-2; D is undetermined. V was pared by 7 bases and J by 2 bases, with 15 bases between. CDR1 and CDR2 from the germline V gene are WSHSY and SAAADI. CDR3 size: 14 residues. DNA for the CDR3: TGCGCCAGCAATACCGGGTCTCGAGCCTACGAGCAGTACTTC. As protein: CASNTGSRAYEQYF.

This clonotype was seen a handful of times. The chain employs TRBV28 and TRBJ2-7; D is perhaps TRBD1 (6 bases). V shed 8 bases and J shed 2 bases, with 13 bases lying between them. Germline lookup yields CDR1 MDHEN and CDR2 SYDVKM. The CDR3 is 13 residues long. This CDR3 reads CASGSQGPYEQYV. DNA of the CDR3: TGTGCCAGCGGGTCACAGGGCCCCTACGAGCAGTACGTC.

CDR3 residues: CASSHEPTSGGVRIATDTQYF. The CDR3, as DNA: TGCGCCAGCAGCCACGAACCGACTAGCGGGGGGGTGCGGATCGCGACAGATACGCAGTATTTT. The chain joins TRBV4-3 to TRBJ2-3; 14 bases match TRBD2. This CDR3 region has 21 residues. The V segment lost 3 bases and the J segment 3 bases; nucleotides outside the gene matches: 17. Looked up from germline, CDR1 is LGHNA and CDR2 is YSLEER.

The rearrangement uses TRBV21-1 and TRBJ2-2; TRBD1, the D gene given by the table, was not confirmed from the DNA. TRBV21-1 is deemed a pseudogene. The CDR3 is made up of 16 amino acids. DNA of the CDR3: TGTGCCAGCCCCTCTCACCCGGGACAGGGGCCCGGGGAGCTGTTTTTT. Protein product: CASPSHPGQGPGELFF.

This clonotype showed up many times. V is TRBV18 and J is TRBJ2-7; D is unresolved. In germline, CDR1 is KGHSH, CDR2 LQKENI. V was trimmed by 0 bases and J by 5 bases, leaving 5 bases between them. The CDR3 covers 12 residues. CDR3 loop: CASSPPYDEQYF. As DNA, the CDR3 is TGTGCCAGCTCACCACCCTATGACGAGCAGTACTTC.